One and the same sample provided the 24 T cell receptor beta chains below, sequenced in a study of shared clonotypes between healthy human individuals. The assay was immunoSEQ multiplex PCR, and TCRdb's table has in-frame clones only and misses some. The top ten hold more than 0.35% of the sample, which has 2,500,000 or so clones, over 85% seen once. The sample taken for sequencing was naive CD4+ T cells from PBMCs. Sample subset: CD45RA+ positively selected. Receptor source: a man younger than 35 in good health. Some clones in this sample may be carry-over from other donors' samples.

The chain couples TRBV10-3 to TRBJ2-1; tentatively, D is TRBD2 (5 bases). This CDR3 has 12 residues. Germline V gene sequence: CDR1 ENHRY, CDR2 SYGVKD. The ends were cut back, 0 bases at V and 15 bases at J, with 12 bases in the middle. Here the CDR3 reads CAISESSSEGFF. The CDR3, as DNA: TGTGCCATCAGTGAGTCCTCCAGCGAGGGGTTCTTC.

The chain joins TRBV28 to TRBJ2-1; D unresolved. V lost 7 bases and J 6 bases, leaving 19 bases between the germline ends. Germline V gene lookup returns CDR1 MDHEN and CDR2 SYDVKM. The CDR3 spans 15 residues. The CDR3 nucleotides are TGTGCCAGCACAGTTCTCAACATGAACCGCAATGAGCAGTTCTTC. Its translation is CASTVLNMNRNEQFF.

The chain is built from TRBV6-6 and TRBJ1-1; D ambiguous. Germline assignment: CDR1 MNHNY and CDR2 SVGAGI (reference sequence). This CDR3 has 14 residues. With 6 bases removed from V and 2 bases from J, the gap between germline ends came to 13 bases. The CDR3 nucleotides are TGTGCCAGCAGCGGGCCGCTCAGAAACACTGAAGCTTTCTTT. Translation: CASSGPLRNTEAFF.

As concerns this clone: Other DNA variants within this sample encode the same CDR3. The rearrangement links TRBV2 to TRBJ1-1, with D perhaps matching TRBD1 (6 bases). V gave up 4 bases and J gave up 5 bases, with 14 bases separating them. Germline assignment: CDR1 SNHLY and CDR2 FYNNEI. The CDR3 has 14 residues. CDR3 DNA sequence: TGTGCCAGCAGTGGGCAGGGGCAGGGGACTGAAGCTTTCTTT. Translating it yields CASSGQGQGTEAFF.

This clone was picked up one time. V and J are TRBV28 and TRBJ1-5; D remains unclear. This CDR3 is built from 13 residues. The germline V gene has CDR1 MDHEN and CDR2 SYDVKM. V was cut by 5 bases and J by 6 bases, with 11 bases left in between. CDR3 sequence: CASSPRPVQPQHF. CDR3 DNA: TGTGCCAGCAGTCCCCGACCGGTTCAGCCCCAGCATTTT. The full variable domain, with the rest looked up from reference TRBV28 and TRBJ1-5, is DVKVTQSSRYLVKRTGEKVFLECVQDMDHENMFWYRQDPGLGLRLIYFSYDVKMKEKGDIPEGYSVSREKKERFSLILESASTNQTSMYLCASSPRPVQPQHFGDGTRLSIL.

This rearrangement joins TRBV5-1 to TRBJ1-6; a possible D gene is TRBD1 (6 bases). Germline V CDR1 and CDR2: SGHRS, YFSETQ. Trimming stripped 0 bases from V and 6 bases from J, with 13 bases between. This CDR3 contains 16 residues. The CDR3 sequence: CASSLAGGGTNSPLHF. CDR3 sequence (DNA): TGCGCCAGCAGCTTGGCCGGGGGCGGTACTAATTCACCCCTCCACTTT.

The rearrangement joins TRBV28 to TRBJ1-2, with a weak D call TRBD1 (5 bases). CDR3 length: 14 residues. Germline-derived CDR1 and CDR2 are MDHEN and SYDVKM. Trimming left V 5 bases short and J 4 bases short, with 14 bases between. DNA of the CDR3: TGTGCCAGCAGTACGGGACCCCCCTTCTATGGCTACACCTTC. Residues: CASSTGPPFYGYTF.

V gene TRBV29-1 combines with J gene TRBJ1-4; perhaps TRBD1 as D (5 bases). Looked up from germline, CDR1 is SQVTM and CDR2 is ANQGSEA. V lost 5 bases to trimming and J lost 7 bases, with 20 bases between them. The CDR3 has 15 amino acids. The CDR3 reads CSVFGGEGFSEKLFF. In nucleotides, the CDR3 is TGCAGCGTTTTTGGAGGGGAAGGTTTCAGTGAAAAACTGTTTTTT.

The chain employs TRBV4-1 and TRBJ2-3, with 7 bases aligning to TRBD1. The CDR3 runs 14 residues. V lost 4 bases, J lost 2 bases, and 3 bases stayed unmatched. Germline assignment: CDR1 MGHRA and CDR2 YSYEKL. The DNA for the CDR3 is TGCGCCAGCAGCCCTGGACAGGACACAGATACGCAGTATTTT. Residues: CASSPGQDTDTQYF.

The V call is TRBV30, the J call TRBJ1-1, with D maybe TRBD1 (5 bases). This CDR3 region has 14 residues. Trimming took 5 bases from V and 1 from J, leaving 14 bases between them. Germline CDR1 reads GTSNPN; CDR2 reads SVGIG (reference sequence). The CDR3 DNA is TGTGCCTGGGACTGGGGGGGTCAGAACACTGAAGCTTTCTTT. Translating it yields CAWDWGGQNTEAFF. Complete variable domain (other parts from reference TRBV30 and TRBJ1-1): SQTIHQWPATLVQPVGSPLSLECTVEGTSNPNLYWYRQAAGRGLQLLFYSVGIGQISSEVPQNLSASRPQDRQFILSSKKLLLSDSGFYLCAWDWGGQNTEAFFGQGTRLTVV.

The chain recombines TRBV4-1 with TRBJ1-2, with D hard to call. In germline, CDR1 is MGHRA, CDR2 YSYEKL. The V end was cut by 4 bases, the J end by 5 bases, with 11 bases between. The CDR3 has 13 amino acids. The CDR3 is CASSPFAWYGYTF. The CDR3 DNA follows: TGCGCCAGCAGCCCCTTTGCATGGTATGGCTACACCTTC.

The chain recombines TRBV4-1 with TRBJ2-1; D perhaps matches TRBD2 (6 bases). Per germline, CDR1 MGHRA and CDR2 YSYEKL. The CDR3 contains 16 residues. V was cut by 2 bases and J by 4 bases, with 15 bases left in between. CDR3 region: CASSQLVAELYNEQFF. In nucleotides, the CDR3 is TGCGCCAGCAGCCAACTTGTAGCGGAGTTATACAATGAGCAGTTCTTC.

This sequence joins TRBV28 and TRBJ2-5; no clear D gene. Germline V lookup: CDR1 MDHEN, CDR2 SYDVKM. V lost 7 bases to trimming and J lost 5 bases, with 11 bases between them. The CDR3 consists of 12 residues. The CDR3 DNA is TGTGCCAGCACTGTAACCGGGGAGACCCAGTACTTC. Its translation is CASTVTGETQYF.

This clone has only a few counts. J is TRBJ1-5 and V is TRBV5-1; 7 bases line up with TRBD1. This CDR3 has 15 residues. In germline, CDR1 is SGHRS, CDR2 YFSETQ. With V trimmed by 0 bases and J by 3 bases, 3 bases remained unmatched. The CDR3 sequence is CASSLEGAYNQPQHF. In nucleotides, the CDR3 is TGCGCCAGCAGCTTGGAGGGGGCCTACAATCAGCCCCAGCATTTT.

The J gene is TRBJ2-3, the V gene TRBV11-2; D is perhaps TRBD1 (6 bases). The germline V gene has CDR1 SGHAT and CDR2 FQNNGV. The germline V and J ends were trimmed by 1 base and 6 bases, with 14 bases remaining between them. The CDR3 is 15 residues long. The CDR3 protein is CASSLGPGARDTQYF. CDR3 bases: TGTGCCAGCAGCTTAGGGCCAGGGGCCAGGGATACGCAGTATTTT.

This chain joins TRBV7-2 and TRBJ1-4; no clear D gene. Germline V CDR1 and CDR2: SGHTA, FQGNSA. The CDR3 has 13 amino acids. V was cut by 2 bases and J by 8 bases, with 9 bases left in between. DNA of the CDR3: TGTGCCAGCAGCTTACTCCGTTACGAAAAACTGTTTTTT. It yields the protein CASSLLRYEKLFF.

The chain couples TRBV29-1 to TRBJ1-4, with 8 positions matching TRBD1. This CDR3 has 13 amino acids. V was clipped by 5 bases and J by 5 bases; unmatched bases: 4. The germline gives CDR1 SQVTM, CDR2 ANQGSEA. Written as DNA, the CDR3 is TGCAGCGTTTACGGGACAGGCAATGAAAAACTGTTTTTT. Translation gives CSVYGTGNEKLFF.

The rearrangement joins TRBV6-5 to TRBJ2-5, with unresolved D. Germline V CDR1 and CDR2: MNHEY, SVGAGI. CDR3 length equals 12 residues. Trimming stripped 6 bases from V and 0 bases from J, with 5 bases between. CDR3 sequence reads: CASSQNQETQYF. Here the CDR3 DNA reads TGTGCCAGCAGCCAAAACCAAGAGACCCAGTACTTC.

The CDR3 spells CASSLAENYGYTF. The CDR3 region has the DNA TGTGCCAGCAGCTTAGCTGAAAACTATGGCTACACCTTC. The chain couples TRBV7-8 to TRBJ1-2; the D is unclear. The length of the CDR3 is 13 residues. In germline, CDR1 is SGHVS, CDR2 FQNEAQ. The ends were cut back, 0 bases at V and 2 bases at J, with 4 bases in the middle.

V gene TRBV9 combines with J gene TRBJ2-7; 8 nucleotides match TRBD1. J gave up 8 bases and V 0 bases, and 7 bases lay outside the gene matches. CDR3 length: 14 residues. In germline, CDR1 is SGDLS, CDR2 YYNGEE. For the CDR3, the DNA is TGTGCCAGCAGCGTAGCGGAGACAGGGGTTAAGCAGTACTTC. Protein product: CASSVAETGVKQYF.

The CDR3 bases are TGTGCCAGCAGCGCCGACACAGGGGGCTATTCCTACGAGCAGTACTTC. Amino acid sequence: CASSADTGGYSYEQYF. The chain has TRBV9 and TRBJ2-7; 9 bases fit TRBD1. The length of the CDR3 is 16 residues. Germline CDR1 is SGDLS and CDR2 is YYNGEE. Unmatched junction bases numbered 8, after V lost 3 bases and J lost 1 base.

V and J are TRBV19 and TRBJ2-1, with a possible D match to TRBD2 (5 bases). V lost 6 bases and J lost 8, with 17 bases in between. The V gene's germline CDR1 is LNHDA and CDR2 SQIVND (reference sequence). This CDR3 is built from 14 residues. The CDR3 region has the DNA TGTGCCAGTAGAACCGAGGGCCCGTGGCATGAGCAGTTCTTC. Its translation: CASRTEGPWHEQFF. The whole variable domain, remainder taken from reference TRBV19 and TRBJ2-1, is DGGITQSPKYLFRKEGQNVTLSCEQNLNHDAMYWYRQDPGQGLRLIYYSQIVNDFQKGDIAEGYSVSREKKESFPLTVTSAQKNPTAFYLCASRTEGPWHEQFFGPGTRLTVL.

This chain links TRBV25-1 with TRBJ1-1, with D tentatively TRBD1 (6 bases). There are 13 residues in the CDR3. From germline, CDR1 is MGHDK and CDR2 SYGVNS. V was shortened by 5 bases and J by 4 bases, with 11 bases between the two germline ends. The CDR3 protein is CASSTGSSTEAFF. CDR3 DNA sequence: TGTGCCAGCAGTACAGGGAGTTCCACTGAAGCTTTCTTT.

V usage is TRBV23-1 and J usage is TRBJ2-1; no clear D. TRBV23-1 is marked as an open reading frame, function uncertain. The CDR3 runs to 11 residues. Trimming left V 3 bases short and J 7 bases short, with 4 bases between. The CDR3 DNA reads TGCGCCAGCAGTCAGTCGAATGAGCAGTTCTTC. This encodes CASSQSNEQFF.